This T cell receptor (beta chain) was recorded in a study of radiation and T cells in renal cell carcinoma. The time point denotes: blood 4 weeks post-SBRT, at nephrectomy. Specified treatment: 15 Gy SBRT to primary tumor, nephrectomy 4 weeks later. Assay used: immunoSEQ multiplex PCR; TCRdb lists only in-frame clones, some missing. The data show approximately 150,000 clones, about 86% seen once. The clonotype originates from a woman aged 45-59 years with renal cell carcinoma. The input for sequencing was blood, taken from a patient whose treatment included radiotherapy and nephrectomy.

As DNA, the CDR3 is TGCGCCAGCAGCTTTCAAGGCGGGACAGTACAAGAGACCCAGTACTTC. This translates into CASSFQGGTVQETQYF. The V call is TRBV5-1, the J call TRBJ2-5; D may be TRBD1 (7 bases). Germline assignment: CDR1 SGHRS and CDR2 YFSETQ. With 2 bases removed from V and 2 bases from J, the gap between germline ends came to 16 bases. This CDR3 region has 16 residues.